The rows below give T cell receptor beta chains drawn from one sample of a study of cytomegalovirus exposure and HLA in healthy donors. Some clones are missing from TCRdb's copy, which holds only in-frame ones; the method was immunoSEQ multiplex PCR. The table shows about 140,000 clones, with more than 60% occurring only once. Specimen: PBMCs. These receptors were taken from a female donor in good health and CMV-seronegative. The CDR3 runs from the conserved cysteine through the conserved F or W. Fields, in order: clone size, D gene, V gene, J gene, CDR3 DNA, CDR3 protein. D genes are given only for firm matches. Some rows have no size entry. The others give once, few or many, or a class for an expanded clone.

NA,NA,TRBV5-4,TRBJ1-2,TGTGCCAGCAGCTTGTCAGCTAACTATGGCTACACCTTC,CASSLSANYGYTF
NA,NA,TRBV19,TRBJ2-6,TGTGCCTCCTTCGACCCGGGTGGGGCCAACGTCCTGACTTTC,CASFDPGGANVLTF
NA,TRBD1,TRBV11-3,TRBJ1-1,TGTGCCAGCAGCTTATCGGGACAGGGGGCCAAGAACACTGAAGCTTTCTTT,CASSLSGQGAKNTEAFF
NA,TRBD1,TRBV9,TRBJ2-7,TGTGCCAGCAGCTTCACCGGGACAGTGGGCTCCGAGCAGTACTTC,CASSFTGTVGSEQYF
NA,TRBD2,TRBV5-1,TRBJ2-3,TGCGCCAGCAGCCTCGATCTAGCGGGAGGCCGCACAGATACGCAGTATTTT,CASSLDLAGGRTDTQYF
NA,TRBD2,TRBV7-2,TRBJ2-1,TGTGCCAGCAGCCCTATTGCTAGCGGGGGAAACAATGAGCAGTTCTTC,CASSPIASGGNNEQFF
NA,NA,TRBV28,TRBJ1-1,TGTGCCAGCAGTTTAGTAGGGGGAAACACTGAAGCTTTCTTT,CASSLVGGNTEAFF
few,NA,TRBV29-1,TRBJ2-1,TGCAGCGTTGAACGGCAGGGGAAGTTGGACAATGAGCAGTTCTTC,CSVERQGKLDNEQFF
NA,NA,TRBV27,TRBJ1-3,TGTGCCAGCAGTTTGGGGCCTGGAAACACCATATATTTT,CASSLGPGNTIYF
NA,NA,TRBV18,TRBJ2-1,TGTGCCAGCTCAGGGCCCGCCAAGGATGAGCAGTTCTTC,CASSGPAKDEQFF
NA,NA,TRBV29-1,TRBJ1-2,TGCAGCGTTCACTATGGCACCTGCTATGGCTACACCTTC,CSVHYGTCYGYTF
NA,NA,TRBV7-6,TRBJ1-4,TGTGCCAGCAGCTTAGCCGTCCCGGGGATGGAAAAACTGTTTTTT,CASSLAVPGMEKLFF
NA,NA,TRBV5-6,TRBJ2-5,TGTGCCAGCAGCTTGGTAGAGGACTCAAGAAGGGAGACCCAGTACTTC,CASSLVEDSRRETQYF
NA,TRBD1,TRBV27,TRBJ1-2,TGTGCCAGCAGAGGGACAGGGACGGGGTATGGCTACACCTTC,CASRGTGTGYGYTF
NA,TRBD1,TRBV29-1,TRBJ2-7,TGCAGCGGGCAGACAGGGGCATACGAGCAGTACTTC,CSGQTGAYEQYF
NA,TRBD1,TRBV11-2,TRBJ2-1,TGTGCCAGCAGCTCCCCGGGACAGGTTTACAATGAGCAGTTCTTC,CASSSPGQVYNEQFF
NA,NA,TRBV19,TRBJ1-3,TGTGCCAGTAGTACTGACAACCCTGGAAACACCATATATTTT,CASSTDNPGNTIYF
NA,TRBD1,TRBV10-3,TRBJ1-1,TGTGCCATCAGTGGGACAGGTCTGAACACTGAAGCTTTCTTT,CAISGTGLNTEAFF
NA,TRBD1,TRBV4-2,TRBJ1-2,TGTGCCAGCAGCCAATCGACAGGGGACTCTGGCTACACCTTC,CASSQSTGDSGYTF
NA,TRBD2,TRBV10-1,TRBJ2-7,TGCGCCAGCAGTGAGAGCGGGAGGGCGGACGAGCAGTACTTC,CASSESGRADEQYF
NA,TRBD1,TRBV28,TRBJ1-5,TGTGCCAGCAGTTTAACTACAGGGGGCCTAATCAATCAGCCCCAGCATTTT,CASSLTTGGLINQPQHF
NA,TRBD2,TRBV2,TRBJ2-2,TGTGCCAGCAGGAGGGTAGCGGGGTACACCGGGGAGCTGTTTTTT,CASRRVAGYTGELFF
NA,NA,TRBV14,TRBJ2-1,TGTGCCAGCAGCCAGGAACAGGGCCGCTCCTACAATGAGCAGTTCTTC,CASSQEQGRSYNEQFF
NA,NA,TRBV11-1,TRBJ2-1,TGTGCCAGCAGCTTAACCCGAGGTGCCTACAATGAGCAGTTCTTC,CASSLTRGAYNEQFF
NA,TRBD1,TRBV7-9,TRBJ1-1,TGTGCCAGCAGCCCCGGACAGGGAGGTGAAGCTTTCTTT,CASSPGQGGEAFF
NA,TRBD1,TRBV5-4,TRBJ1-2,TGTGCCAGCAGCTTCGGAGCTGCGACAGGGGGCCGTGGCTACACCTTC,CASSFGAATGGRGYTF
NA,NA,TRBV11-1,TRBJ2-1,TGTGCCAGCAGCTTAGCGGTAGCGGATGAGCAGTTCTTC,CASSLAVADEQFF
NA,TRBD2,TRBV5-1,TRBJ2-3,TGCGCCAGCAGCTTGGAGGTTAGCGGGGGGCCGGGCGGTACAGATACGCAGTATTTT,CASSLEVSGGPGGTDTQYF
NA,TRBD1,TRBV19,TRBJ2-1,TGTGCCAGTAGTACCCGACAGGGGGAGGTGGTCTTC,CASSTRQGEVVF
once,NA,TRBV28,TRBJ1-2,TGTGCCAGCAATATCGGCGGGTCGTCGAGGAATGGCTACACCTTC,CASNIGGSSRNGYTF
NA,NA,TRBV5-1,TRBJ2-7,TGCGCCAGCAGCTCCTACTACGAGCAGTACTTC,CASSSYYEQYF
NA,TRBD2,TRBV5-1,TRBJ2-1,TGCGCCAGCAGCCCGGGGGGGTGGGGAATCAATGAGCAGTTCTTC,CASSPGGWGINEQFF
NA,NA,TRBV9,TRBJ1-1,TGTGCCAGCAGCGTACTGGGCACGGAAGCTTTCTTT,CASSVLGTEAFF
NA,TRBD1,TRBV4-1,TRBJ1-1,TGCGCCAGCAGCGATACAGGGGTTTGGTTCACGAACACTGAAGCTTTCTTT,CASSDTGVWFTNTEAFF
NA,NA,TRBV9,TRBJ2-7,TGTGCCAGCAGCACGGGGGATAGTGGGTACGAGCAGTACTTC,CASSTGDSGYEQYF
once,TRBD2,TRBV30,TRBJ2-1,TGTGCCTGGAGTTGGGCGGGAGGGCCGGGCGATGAGCAGTTCTTC,CAWSWAGGPGDEQFF
NA,NA,TRBV30,TRBJ2-7,TGTGCCTGGAGTGTTACCTTTTCTGTTACCGGGGAGCAGTACTTC,CAWSVTFSVTGEQYF
NA,NA,TRBV14,TRBJ2-7,TGTGCCAGCAGCCAAGCGTACGATACTCCGACACCCTACGAGCAGTACTTC,CASSQAYDTPTPYEQYF
NA,NA,TRBV2,TRBJ2-3,TGTGCCAGCAAGGGGGCAGATACGCAGTATTTT,CASKGADTQYF
NA,TRBD1,TRBV27,TRBJ2-7,TGTGCCAGCAGTCCCCGGGACAGGGACGAGCAGTACTTC,CASSPRDRDEQYF
NA,TRBD1,TRBV7-9,TRBJ1-2,TGTGCCAGCAGCTTCCCGGGACAGGGCTTGGACTATGGCTACACCTTC,CASSFPGQGLDYGYTF
NA,TRBD1,TRBV9,TRBJ1-2,TGTGCCAGCAGCGTAGGGGTAGGGGGGATTGACAGGGGTACCTATGGCTACACCTTC,CASSVGVGGIDRGTYGYTF
NA,TRBD1,TRBV5-6,TRBJ2-5,TGTGCCAGCAGCTTGGCTGGGACAGTACAAGAGACCCAGTACTTC,CASSLAGTVQETQYF
NA,NA,TRBV19,TRBJ2-5,TGTGCCAGTAGTATGGGGAGGACAGGCATGGAGACCCAGTACTTC,CASSMGRTGMETQYF
NA,TRBD2,TRBV6-1,TRBJ2-1,TGTGCCAGCAGTGAACTAGCGGGAGGCTCCTACAATGAGCAGTTCTTC,CASSELAGGSYNEQFF
NA,NA,TRBV7-8,TRBJ2-1,TGTGCCAGCAGCCCCCGAGCGGGCAGTGGAGGTGAGCAGTTCTTC,CASSPRAGSGGEQFF
NA,TRBD1,TRBV27,TRBJ2-3,TGTGCCAGCAGTTTACTGGACAGGCCAGGAGATACGCAGTATTTT,CASSLLDRPGDTQYF
NA,TRBD2,TRBV30,TRBJ2-3,TGTGCCTGGAGACCCCCAGCGGGAGGCACAGATACGCAGTATTTT,CAWRPPAGGTDTQYF